This TCR beta chain was documented in a study of T cell repertoires in ileal Crohn's disease. Study details: Roughly 500 nanograms of biopsy DNA per sample underwent TCRB immunosequencing. Study findings and constraints: Every patient over 26.8% clonality showed endoscopic recurrence. Compared with non-smokers, active smokers at surgery showed more clonal expansions.

Profiling relied on immunoSEQ multiplex PCR, and the TCRdb table lists in-frame clones only, not all of them. The sample contains about 11,000 clones, 87% of which appear only once. Germline V CDR1 and CDR2: SGHTS, YDEGEE. Trimming took off 0 bases at V and 4 bases at J, with 7 bases between the two ends. This CDR3 has 13 residues. Time point specified: inflamed ileum from the surgical specimen. With respect to this clone: Antigen specificity is unknown.

The receptor's source is an adult with Crohn's disease. The chain combines TRBV5-8 with TRBJ1-1; no clear D. Source material: ileal tissue. The CDR3: CASSLGVGTEAFF. For the CDR3, the DNA is TGTGCCAGCAGCTTGGGAGTCGGCACTGAAGCTTTCTTT. The full variable domain, in which reference TRBV5-8 and TRBJ1-1 provide the parts outside the CDR3, is EAGVTQSPTHLIKTRGQQATLRCSPISGHTSVYWYQQALGLGLQFLLWYDEGEERNRGNFPPRFSGRQFPNYSSELNVNALELEDSALYLCASSLGVGTEAFFGQGTRLTVV.